The 30 T cell receptor beta chains below were found in one sample sequenced in a study of vaccination and CD4 T cells after COVID-19. Cultured CD4+ T cells had their DNA profiled by the Oncomine TCR Beta short-read assay. From the PCR reads, TCRdb called clonotypes with MiXCR, one entry per CDR3 protein. The sample holds 11,000 to 15,000 distinct CDR3 sequences; 51% are singletons and the top ten take 10%. Treatment meaning: approximately nine-day PBMC culture with coronavirus spike peptide pools or control peptides (ViraFEST assay). These TCRs' antigens remain unknown. The sample consisted of CD4+ T cells from blood, cultured in vitro. Every receptor here comes from a human donor who had recovered from COVID-19.

The chain has TRBV10-3 and TRBJ2-5, with D perhaps TRBD2 (6 bases). Trimming cost V 11 bases and J 3 bases, with 22 bases left between them. The CDR3 length is 15 residues. Germline-derived CDR1 and CDR2 are ENHRY and SYGVKD. CDR3 sequence: CASRATGRGEETQYF. Here the CDR3 DNA reads TGTGCCTCTAGGGCCACGGGGCGCGGGGAAGAGACCCAGTACTTC.

This clonotype was counted only a few times. The rearrangement uses TRBV28 and TRBJ1-6; 10 bases align to TRBD1. There are 12 residues in the CDR3. CDR1 MDHEN and CDR2 SYDVKM come from the germline V gene. V shed 8 bases, J shed 9 bases, and the junction held 1 base outside the gene matches. CDR3 in amino acids: CASRTGGSPLHF. The CDR3 DNA reads as TGTGCCAGCCGGACAGGGGGTTCACCCCTCCACTTT.

The chain carries TRBV6-1 and TRBJ2-5; D is unresolved. Trimming pared 6 bases from V and 5 bases from J, leaving 10 bases between. The CDR3 sequence is 12 residues long. Per the germline V gene, CDR1 is MNHNS and CDR2 is SASEGT. CDR3 sequence (DNA): TGTGCCAGCAGCTCCATGACGGAGACCCAGTACTTC. Translated: CASSSMTETQYF.

The chain is built from TRBV3-1 and TRBJ2-5; TRBD2 aligns across 13 bases. Germline CDR1 is LGHDT and CDR2 is YNNKEL (reference sequence). The CDR3 runs to 17 residues. V shed 4 bases, J shed 4 bases, and the junction held 9 bases outside the gene matches. The CDR3 nucleotides are TGTGCCAGCAGCCGAACTGGACTAGCGGGAGTGGGAGAGACCCAGTACTTC. Translating gives CASSRTGLAGVGETQYF.

This clonotype was found once. The chain uses TRBV14 and TRBJ1-2; maybe TRBD1 (5 bases). The CDR3 has 11 amino acids. Trimming shortened V by 5 bases and J by 8 bases, and 9 bases separated the two germline ends. Germline V gene data show CDR1 as SGHDN and CDR2 as FVKESK. The CDR3 sequence is CASSKWGGYTF. The CDR3 DNA sequence: TGTGCCAGCAGCAAGTGGGGGGGCTACACCTTC.

The chain is built from TRBV24-1 and TRBJ2-6; D not resolved. The CDR3 consists of 15 residues. The germline gives CDR1 KGHDR, CDR2 SFDVKD. V lost 2 bases, J lost 2 bases, and 6 bases lay in between. CDR3 nucleotides: TGTGCCACCAGTGATTCCAATACTGGGGCCAACGTCCTGACTTTC. Its protein is CATSDSNTGANVLTF.

In this sample, this clonotype turned up a few times. The DNA of the CDR3 is TGTGCCAGCAGTGAGGGGCGGAGTGAGACCCAGTACTTC. This sequence encodes CASSEGRSETQYF. The V gene is TRBV2, the J gene TRBJ2-5, with D perhaps TRBD1 (5 bases). This CDR3 region has 13 residues. CDR1 SNHLY and CDR2 FYNNEI come from the germline V gene. V gave up 3 bases and J gave up 5 bases, with 10 bases separating them.

The chain combines TRBV28 with TRBJ2-2; D is perhaps TRBD1 (5 bases). V was clipped by 2 bases and J by 0 bases, with 7 bases between them. This CDR3 spans 15 amino acids. The V gene's germline CDR1 is MDHEN and CDR2 SYDVKM. The CDR3 reads CASSLTGTNTGELFF. CDR3 bases: TGTGCCAGCAGTTTAACAGGAACGAACACCGGGGAGCTGTTTTTT.

The rearrangement links TRBV7-2 to TRBJ2-7, with D perhaps matching TRBD1 (5 bases). Trimming cost V 3 bases and J 2 bases, with 11 bases left between them. Germline CDR1 reads SGHTA; CDR2 reads FQGNSA. This CDR3 is built from 14 residues. The CDR3 protein is CASSFRQGPYEQYF. As DNA, the CDR3 is TGTGCCAGCAGCTTCCGGCAGGGCCCCTACGAGCAGTACTTC.

V is TRBV6-2 or TRBV6-3 and J is TRBJ2-5; 10 nucleotides align to TRBD2. The length of the CDR3 is 16 residues. V gave up 6 bases and J gave up 3 bases; unmatched junction bases: 10. Germline loops: CDR1 MNHEY, CDR2 SVGEGT. CDR3 protein: CASRLYSGGGKETQYF. CDR3 nucleotide sequence: TGTGCCAGCAGGCTCTACAGCGGGGGGGGGAAAGAGACCCAGTACTTC.

This clonotype was counted once. The junction departs from germline at one end; a sequencing error may be responsible. This chain connects TRBV7-9 to TRBJ1-2; D is uncertain. This CDR3 spans 15 amino acids. Germline values: CDR1 SEHNR, CDR2 FQNEAQ (reference sequence). The DNA for the CDR3 is TGTGCCAGCAGCTTCTCGGCAGGTCCATACTATGGCCACACCTTC. Translating gives CASSFSAGPYYGHTF.

CDR3 region: CASSTGQRYGYTF. In nucleotides, the CDR3 is TGTGCCAGCAGTACAGGACAGCGTTATGGCTACACCTTC. The chain employs TRBV28 and TRBJ1-2, with D perhaps TRBD1 (6 bases). Trimming took 5 bases from V and 5 from J, leaving 12 bases between them. CDR1 is MDHEN and CDR2 is SYDVKM in the germline V gene. The CDR3 is 13 residues long.

The table lists this clonotype with a few counts. The gene calls are TRBV24-1 and TRBJ2-1, with 14 nucleotides matching TRBD2. Germline-derived CDR1 and CDR2 are KGHDR and SFDVKD. V dropped 4 bases and J dropped 8; count of bases not matched to a gene: 6. The CDR3 is 16 amino acids. The CDR3 sequence: CATSDHGLAGGDEQFF. The CDR3 region has the DNA TGTGCCACCAGTGACCACGGACTAGCGGGAGGCGATGAGCAGTTCTTC.

The chain recombines TRBV10-3 with TRBJ1-4, with D uncertain. Trimming pared 2 bases from V and 0 bases from J, leaving 4 bases between. Per germline, CDR1 ENHRY and CDR2 SYGVKD. This CDR3 is 14 amino acids long. CDR3 in DNA: TGTGCCATCAGTGAGGACACAACTAATGAAAAACTGTTTTTT. As protein: CAISEDTTNEKLFF.

This clonotype occurred a few times. The rearrangement joins TRBV4-1 to TRBJ1-2; 8 nucleotides agree with TRBD1. The CDR3 consists of 13 residues. J was trimmed by 8 bases and V by 4 bases; bases with no gene match: 6. Germline assignment: CDR1 MGHRA and CDR2 YSYEKL. The CDR3 sequence: CASSPRTGRGYTF. CDR3 sequence (DNA): TGCGCCAGCAGCCCCCGGACAGGGCGCGGCTACACCTTC.

This clonotype has just one count. The chain couples TRBV2 to TRBJ1-6, with a weak D call TRBD1 (5 bases). The CDR3 runs to 17 residues. Trimming removed 7 bases at V and 0 bases at J, with 16 bases between. Per the germline V gene, CDR1 is SNHLY and CDR2 is FYNNEI. The CDR3: CASKDWDVASYNSPLHF. CDR3 nucleotides: TGTGCCAGCAAGGATTGGGACGTCGCCTCCTATAATTCACCCCTCCACTTT.

This rearrangement joins TRBV7-6 to TRBJ2-2; D is possibly TRBD1 or TRBD2 (5 bases each). CDR1 SGHVS and CDR2 FNYEAQ come from the germline V gene. Trimming cost V 3 bases and J 5 bases, with 7 bases left between them. The CDR3 runs to 13 residues. The CDR3 region is CASSFGTTGELFF. The CDR3 DNA follows: TGTGCCAGCAGCTTCGGGACGACCGGGGAGCTGTTTTTT.

This clonotype has just a few counts. This chain uses TRBV5-4 with TRBJ2-3, with 7 positions matching TRBD1. Germline V gives CDR1 SGHNT, CDR2 YYREEE (reference sequence). V trimming: 4 bases; J trimming: 4 bases; junction bases outside the gene matches: 9. This CDR3 region has 15 residues. The CDR3 protein is CASSLRDRSADTQYF. The CDR3 coding sequence is TGTGCCAGCAGCCTACGGGACAGATCTGCAGATACGCAGTATTTT.

V and J are TRBV19 and TRBJ1-5, with D tentatively TRBD1 (6 bases). V was shortened by 4 bases and J by 0 bases, with 16 bases between the two germline ends. The V gene's germline CDR1 is LNHDA and CDR2 SQIVND (reference sequence). This CDR3 is 17 amino acids long. CDR3 loop: CASSNREGSFSNQPQHF. The CDR3 nucleotides are TGTGCCAGTAGTAACAGGGAGGGGTCGTTTAGCAATCAGCCCCAGCATTTT.

This chain links TRBV20-1 with TRBJ2-1; D is uncertain. Trimming took 6 bases from V and 3 from J, leaving 12 bases between them. This CDR3 contains 13 residues. The germline V gene encodes CDR1 DFQATT and CDR2 SNEGSKA (reference sequence). The CDR3 spells CSAQLTLYNEQFF. In DNA, the CDR3 is TGCAGTGCCCAATTGACTCTCTACAATGAGCAGTTCTTC.

The rearrangement joins TRBV14 to TRBJ2-5; tentative D call: TRBD1 (6 bases). V gave up 0 bases and J gave up 4 bases, with 12 bases separating them. Germline-derived CDR1 and CDR2 are SGHDN and FVKESK. The CDR3 totals 15 residues. In DNA form, the CDR3 reads TGTGCCAGCAGCCAAGAGTGGGGGCGCGGAGAGACCCAGTACTTC. This codes for CASSQEWGRGETQYF.

This clonotype was observed a few times. CDR3 DNA: TGTGCCAGCAGTGACGATCAGCCCCAGCATTTT. This gives the protein CASSDDQPQHF. This chain connects TRBV6-1 to TRBJ1-5; D gene uncertain. The CDR3 sequence is 11 residues long. The V end lost 3 bases, the J end lost 5 bases, and 2 bases lay between the germline ends. Germline values: CDR1 MNHNS, CDR2 SASEGT.

The chain employs TRBV7-6 and TRBJ2-7, with 9 bases lining up with TRBD1. The CDR3 totals 14 residues. Germline V gives CDR1 SGHVS, CDR2 FNYEAQ. V was pared by 6 bases and J by 1 base, with 4 bases of the junction left unmatched. The CDR3 region is CASRSQGASYEQYF. The CDR3 coding sequence is TGTGCCAGCAGGTCACAGGGGGCGTCCTACGAGCAGTACTTC. The full variable domain, in which reference TRBV7-6 and TRBJ2-7 provide the parts outside the CDR3, is GAGVSQSPRYKVTKRGQDVALRCDPISGHVSLYWYRQALGQGPEFLTYFNYEAQQDKSGLPNDRFSAERPEGSISTLTIQRTEQRDSAMYRCASRSQGASYEQYFGPGTRLTVT.

This clonotype was picked up a small number of times. The chain links TRBV7-3 to TRBJ1-1; 8 positions agree with TRBD1. The CDR3 runs 13 residues. Germline CDR1 and CDR2: SGHTA and FQGTGA. V gave up 3 bases and J gave up 5 bases; unmatched junction bases: 2. The CDR3 spells CASSFGQGTEAFF. CDR3 in DNA: TGTGCCAGCAGCTTTGGACAGGGTACTGAAGCTTTCTTT.

This clonotype was picked up a small number of times. This chain joins TRBV11-3 and TRBJ1-6; D uncertain. V was cut by 1 base and J by 9 bases, with 7 bases left in between. Germline V gives CDR1 SGHNT, CDR2 YENEEA. The CDR3 loop spans 13 amino acids. The CDR3 DNA reads TGTGCCAGCAGCTTAGGGGGTAGTTCACCCCTCCACTTT. As protein: CASSLGGSSPLHF. Based on the CDR3 plus reference TRBV11-3 and TRBJ1-6, the full variable domain is EAGVVQSPRYKIIEKKQPVAFWCNPISGHNTLYWYLQNLGQGPELLIRYENEEAVDDSQLPKDRFSAERLKGVDSTLKIQPAELGDSAVYLCASSLGGSSPLHFGNGTRLTVT.

This clonotype has just one count. The chain carries TRBV9 and TRBJ1-1; D is possibly TRBD1 (5 bases). Germline V gene lookup returns CDR1 SGDLS and CDR2 YYNGEE. This CDR3 contains 16 residues. Trimming removed 0 bases from V and 1 base from J, with 13 bases in between. In DNA, the CDR3 is TGTGCCAGCAGCGTAGATCCCAGGGATGGGAACACTGAAGCTTTCTTT. Its translation: CASSVDPRDGNTEAFF.

This chain joins TRBV2 and TRBJ2-5; 7 nucleotides match TRBD2. CDR1 SNHLY and CDR2 FYNNEI come from the germline V gene. The CDR3 totals 16 residues. The V and J ends lost 6 bases and 2 bases, in that order; junction bases with no gene match: 12. The CDR3: CASSALPPGLQETQYF. The CDR3 nucleotides read TGTGCCAGCAGCGCACTCCCCCCGGGACTACAAGAGACCCAGTACTTC.

This clonotype was counted a single time. CDR3 DNA: TGTGCCAGCAGTCCCCGCCGCGGGTTTGAGACCCAGTACTTC. Translation: CASSPRRGFETQYF. V gene TRBV12-3 or TRBV12-4 combines with J gene TRBJ2-5, with TRBD2 as a possible D gene (5 bases). CDR3 length: 14 residues. Trimming took off 5 bases at V and 5 bases at J, with 15 bases between the two ends.

This chain joins TRBV7-2 and TRBJ1-2; D unresolved. Trimming removed 1 base from V and 8 bases from J, with 8 bases in between. The germline gives CDR1 SGHTA, CDR2 FQGNSA. The CDR3 runs 12 residues. CDR3 amino acids: CASSLGGTGYTF. CDR3 in DNA: TGTGCCAGCAGCTTAGGGGGAACGGGCTACACCTTC.

The chain couples TRBV20-1 to TRBJ1-5; the D gene is possibly TRBD1 (5 bases). The germline V and J ends were trimmed by 6 bases and 0 bases, with 6 bases remaining between them. CDR1 and CDR2 from the germline V gene are DFQATT and SNEGSKA (reference sequence). This CDR3 comprises 12 residues. The CDR3 DNA follows: TGCAGTGCCGGGGGTAGCAATCAGCCCCAGCATTTT. Protein product: CSAGGSNQPQHF.